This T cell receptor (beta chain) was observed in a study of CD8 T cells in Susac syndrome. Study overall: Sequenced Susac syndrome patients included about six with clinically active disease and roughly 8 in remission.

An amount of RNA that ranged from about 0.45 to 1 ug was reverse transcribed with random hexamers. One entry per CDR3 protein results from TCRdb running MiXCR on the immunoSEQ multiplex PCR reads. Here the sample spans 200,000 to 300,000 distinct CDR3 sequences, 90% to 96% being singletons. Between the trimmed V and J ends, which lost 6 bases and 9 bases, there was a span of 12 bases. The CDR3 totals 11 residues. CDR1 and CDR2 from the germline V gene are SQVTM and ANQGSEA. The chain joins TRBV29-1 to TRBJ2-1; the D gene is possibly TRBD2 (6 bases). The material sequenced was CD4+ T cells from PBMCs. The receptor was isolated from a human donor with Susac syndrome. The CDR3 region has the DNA TGCAGCGTCATGGCGGGGACTGAGCAGTTCTTC. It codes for CSVMAGTEQFF.